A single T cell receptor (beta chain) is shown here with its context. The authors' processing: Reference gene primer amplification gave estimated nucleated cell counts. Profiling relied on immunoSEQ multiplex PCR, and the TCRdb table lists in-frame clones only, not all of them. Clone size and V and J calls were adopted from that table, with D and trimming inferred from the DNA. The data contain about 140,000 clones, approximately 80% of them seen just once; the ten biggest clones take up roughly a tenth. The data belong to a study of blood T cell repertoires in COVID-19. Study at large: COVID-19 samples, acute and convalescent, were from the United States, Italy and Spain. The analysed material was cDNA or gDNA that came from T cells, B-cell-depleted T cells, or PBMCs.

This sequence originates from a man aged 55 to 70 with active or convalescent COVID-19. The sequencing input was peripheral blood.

CDR3 amino acids: CASSARYSRPFF. The CDR3 coding sequence is TGTGCCAGCAGCGCAAGGTACAGTCGTCCTTTCTTT. The rearrangement uses TRBV5-6 and TRBJ1-1; D is undetermined. Looked up from germline, CDR1 is SGHDT and CDR2 is YYEEEE. The germline V and J ends were trimmed by 4 bases and 12 bases, with 16 bases remaining between them. CDR3 length: 12 residues.